Presented here are 21 T cell receptor beta chains from one specimen sequenced in a study of beta chain features in type 1 diabetes. The isolated RNA, all of it, was reverse transcribed, so expressed TCRB transcripts were what got sequenced. Assay used: immunoSEQ multiplex PCR; TCRdb lists only in-frame clones, some missing. The data show about 150,000 clones, 8.1% seen once. Sequencing was carried out using central memory CD4+ T cells from blood. These receptors originate from a man younger than 35 in good health.

In its sample, this clone was seen a few times. V and J are TRBV18 and TRBJ2-3; 8 bases are a match to TRBD2. After removal of 3 bases from V and 2 bases from J, the junction contained 4 bases not matched to a gene. Germline V gene data show CDR1 as KGHSH and CDR2 as LQKENI. The CDR3 has 15 residues. The DNA of the CDR3 is TGTGCCAGCTCACCTGGACTAGCAGTCACAGATACGCAGTATTTT. Translated: CASSPGLAVTDTQYF.

This clone appeared a few times. The rearrangement joins TRBV14 to TRBJ1-2; maybe TRBD1 (6 bases). Germline lookup yields CDR1 SGHDN and CDR2 FVKESK. The ends were cut back, 4 bases at V and 4 bases at J, with 16 bases in the middle. CDR3 length equals 15 residues. The CDR3 sequence is CASSPLLDSSYGYTF. The CDR3 DNA follows: TGTGCCAGCAGCCCGCTGCTGGACAGTAGCTATGGCTACACCTTC.

This clone was observed a handful of times. The rearrangement links TRBV6-1 to TRBJ1-5, with 8 positions matching TRBD1. The ends lost 5 bases at V and 6 bases at J; junction bases unmatched: 6. Germline loops: CDR1 MNHNS, CDR2 SASEGT. CDR3 size: 14 residues. This CDR3 is CASSLGTGSQPQHF. The CDR3 DNA is TGTGCCAGCAGTCTAGGGACAGGAAGTCAGCCCCAGCATTTT.

The table lists this clone with a few counts. This chain joins TRBV9 and TRBJ2-1, with 11 bases identical to TRBD2. Germline loops: CDR1 SGDLS, CDR2 YYNGEE. This CDR3 comprises 17 residues. V was clipped by 3 bases and J by 8 bases; unmatched bases: 13. DNA of the CDR3: TGTGCCAGCAGCGCGCGGGCCAGGGGACTAGCGGACGATGAGCAGTTCTTC. Encoded protein: CASSARARGLADDEQFF.

This clone occurred many times. The chain links TRBV29-1 to TRBJ2-2, with a tentative D call TRBD2 (5 bases). The CDR3 is made up of 13 amino acids. Germline lookup yields CDR1 SQVTM and CDR2 ANQGSEA. Deletions cut 8 bases from V and 6 bases from J, with 16 bases between. The CDR3 bases are TGCAGCTCCCGAATCGGGATAGCCGGGGAGCTGTTTTTT. Residues: CSSRIGIAGELFF.

The chain is built from TRBV5-4 and TRBJ1-2, with a tentative D call TRBD1 (6 bases). The V and J ends lost 4 bases and 4 bases respectively, with 14 bases between them. The CDR3 is 14 residues long. CDR1 and CDR2 (germline): SGHNT, YYREEE (reference sequence). CDR3 coding DNA: TGTGCCAGCAGCCGAACAGGGTCAGGCTATGGCTACACCTTC. Its protein product is CASSRTGSGYGYTF. Complete variable domain (other parts from reference TRBV5-4 and TRBJ1-2): ETGVTQSPTHLIKTRGQQVTLRCSSQSGHNTVSWYQQALGQGPQFIFQYYREEENGRGNFPPRFSGLQFPNYSSELNVNALELDDSALYLCASSRTGSGYGYTFGSGTRLTVV.

This clone was observed a handful of times. V and J are TRBV29-1 and TRBJ1-2, with a tentative D call TRBD1 (6 bases). The CDR3 is 14 residues long. The germline CDR1 and CDR2 sequences are SQVTM and ANQGSEA. V was pared by 7 bases and J by 0 bases, with 15 bases between. This CDR3 reads CSAGGQSPNYGYTF. The CDR3 nucleotides read TGCAGCGCTGGAGGACAGTCCCCTAACTATGGCTACACCTTC.

This clone was recorded a few times. The V gene is TRBV5-4, the J gene TRBJ2-1, with TRBD2 matching over 7 bases. The CDR3 sequence is 13 residues long. Per germline, CDR1 SGHNT and CDR2 YYREEE (reference sequence). V lost 1 base and J lost 7; bases outside the gene matches: 2. CDR3 in DNA: TGTGCCAGCAGCTTGCGGGGAGGGAATGAGCAGTTCTTC. Residues: CASSLRGGNEQFF.

This clone has only a few counts. The chain joins TRBV5-3 to TRBJ1-2; 9 positions agree with TRBD1. Being an ORF, TRBV5-3 has a function that is uncertain. The CDR3 runs to 16 residues. V was pared by 4 bases and J by 4 bases, with 11 bases of the junction left unmatched. The CDR3 spells CARSTDRTGDVYGYTF. The CDR3 coding sequence is TGTGCCAGAAGCACCGACCGGACAGGGGATGTCTATGGCTACACCTTC.

This clone has at least ten counts. The J gene is TRBJ2-2, the V gene TRBV29-1; 8 positions match TRBD2. The CDR3 covers 14 residues. V was clipped by 6 bases and J by 3 bases; unmatched bases: 6. Germline V gene data show CDR1 as SQVTM and CDR2 as ANQGSEA. The CDR3 DNA reads TGCAGCGTGTCGAAGGGACTAGACACCGGGGAGCTGTTTTTT. Translated: CSVSKGLDTGELFF.

This clone was observed many times. The V gene is TRBV29-1, the J gene TRBJ2-7; TRBD2 agrees at 7 bases. Germline V CDR1 and CDR2: SQVTM, ANQGSEA. CDR3 size: 12 residues. The V gene end was trimmed by 4 bases and the J gene end by 7 bases; junction bases not matched to a gene: 7. The CDR3 sequence: CSVGIAGPEQYF. The CDR3 nucleotides read TGCAGCGTTGGGATAGCGGGCCCTGAGCAGTACTTC.

The chain joins TRBV28 to TRBJ1-1, with TRBD1 identical over 9 bases. This CDR3 is built from 12 residues. V was clipped by 4 bases and J by 11 bases; unmatched bases: 5. The germline gives CDR1 MDHEN, CDR2 SYDVKM. The CDR3 protein is CASSSPGQGAFF. CDR3 DNA sequence: TGTGCCAGCAGTTCCCCCGGACAGGGGGCTTTCTTT.

This clone showed up just a few times. The J gene is TRBJ1-5, the V gene TRBV5-4, with D tentatively TRBD1 (6 bases). V lost 4 bases and J 4 bases, leaving 9 bases between the germline ends. Germline V gives CDR1 SGHNT, CDR2 YYREEE (reference sequence). The CDR3 runs to 13 residues. This chain's CDR3 is CASSRDRNQPQHF. CDR3 DNA sequence: TGTGCCAGCAGCCGTGACAGGAATCAGCCCCAGCATTTT.

In DNA form, the CDR3 reads TGTGCCAGCAGTTTAGGGCGTACCTACGAGCAGTACTTC. Translating gives CASSLGRTYEQYF. This rearrangement joins TRBV28 to TRBJ2-7; D uncertain. The CDR3 contains 13 residues. With 2 bases removed from V and 2 bases from J, the gap between germline ends came to 7 bases. Germline V CDR1 and CDR2: MDHEN, SYDVKM. Full variable domain (missing parts from reference TRBV28 and TRBJ2-7): DVKVTQSSRYLVKRTGEKVFLECVQDMDHENMFWYRQDPGLGLRLIYFSYDVKMKEKGDIPEGYSVSREKKERFSLILESASTNQTSMYLCASSLGRTYEQYFGPGTRLTVT.

This rearrangement joins TRBV2 to TRBJ1-4; D perhaps matches TRBD1 (5 bases). CDR3 length: 15 amino acids. Trimming pared 7 bases from V and 0 bases from J, leaving 12 bases between. Per germline, CDR1 SNHLY and CDR2 FYNNEI. The CDR3, as DNA: TGTGCCAGCATCCGGACACGGTCAACTAATGAAAAACTGTTTTTT. It codes for CASIRTRSTNEKLFF.

This clone has more than one count but fewer than ten. The V and J genes are TRBV15 and TRBJ2-5, with D tentatively TRBD1 (5 bases). Germline lookup yields CDR1 LNHNV and CDR2 YYDKDF (reference sequence). V was cut by 1 base and J by 4 bases, with 7 bases left in between. This CDR3 is 13 amino acids long. CDR3 sequence: CATSRGQTETQYF. CDR3 coding DNA: TGTGCCACCAGCAGAGGACAGACAGAGACCCAGTACTTC.

This sequence joins TRBV20-1 and TRBJ1-2; no reliable D call. The germline V gene has CDR1 DFQATT and CDR2 SNEGSKA (reference sequence). The CDR3 has 11 residues. Trimming stripped 7 bases from V and 2 bases from J, with 8 bases between. The CDR3 is CSVGSNYGYTF. The CDR3 DNA is TGCAGTGTTGGTAGCAACTATGGCTACACCTTC.

This sequence joins TRBV6-1 and TRBJ1-5; 10 positions agree with TRBD1. The CDR3 covers 15 residues. CDR1 and CDR2 (germline): MNHNS, SASEGT. V gave up 3 bases and J gave up 5 bases; unmatched junction bases: 4. The CDR3 nucleotides are TGTGCCAGCAGTGAGGGACAGGGGCATTATCAGCCCCAGCATTTT. Amino acids: CASSEGQGHYQPQHF.

In this sample, this clone turned up many times. V gene TRBV4-3 combines with J gene TRBJ2-3, with 8 bases identical to TRBD1. This CDR3 is 17 amino acids long. Germline lookup yields CDR1 LGHNA and CDR2 YSLEER. With 0 bases clipped from V and 2 bases from J, the junction kept 7 bases outside the gene matches. Here the CDR3 reads CASSQEFDRGLTDTQYF. As DNA, the CDR3 is TGCGCCAGCAGCCAAGAATTCGACAGGGGACTCACAGATACGCAGTATTTT.

This clone was counted only a few times. The genes are TRBV4-2 and TRBJ1-3; no reliable D call. Trimming left V 4 bases short and J 4 bases short, with 14 bases between. The CDR3 sequence is 15 residues long. Germline values: CDR1 LGHNA, CDR2 YNFKEQ. The CDR3 DNA reads TGTGCCAGCAGCCGAGGATCAGACGGAGGAAACACCATATATTTT. This translates into CASSRGSDGGNTIYF.

The V gene is TRBV4-3, the J gene TRBJ1-2, with 8 bases that match TRBD1. The trim removed 3 bases at V and 8 bases at J, leaving 5 bases unmatched. The CDR3 loop spans 13 amino acids. Germline lookup yields CDR1 LGHNA and CDR2 YSLEER. CDR3 amino acids: CASSHRGRRGYTF. The CDR3 DNA reads TGCGCCAGCAGCCACAGGGGGCGGCGAGGCTACACCTTC.